Sequencing of this T cell receptor (beta chain) was carried out in a study of shared clonotypes between healthy human individuals. The V end lost 3 bases, the J end lost 0 bases, and 15 bases lay between the germline ends. Germline V CDR1 and CDR2: MDHEN, SYDVKM. The CDR3 extends over 17 amino acids. TCRdb's copy holds only in-frame clones and misses some; the assay was immunoSEQ multiplex PCR. The table shows roughly 760,000 clones, with 74% occurring only once. In the case of this clone: Antigen specificity is unknown.

General study points: Several donors showed sharing of approximately 5% of naive CD4 clonotypes.

The sample consisted of memory CD4+ T cells sorted from blood. As to subset: CD45RA-negative fraction. The sequence was collected from a woman aged 25 to 39 in good health. This sequence joins TRBV28 and TRBJ2-4, with a weak D call TRBD2 (5 bases). The CDR3 loop is CASSLTASSLAKNIQYF. The CDR3 nucleotides read TGTGCCAGCAGTTTGACGGCTAGCTCTTTAGCCAAAAACATTCAGTACTTC. Together with reference TRBV28 and TRBJ2-4, the CDR3 gives the full variable domain: DVKVTQSSRYLVKRTGEKVFLECVQDMDHENMFWYRQDPGLGLRLIYFSYDVKMKEKGDIPEGYSVSREKKERFSLILESASTNQTSMYLCASSLTASSLAKNIQYFGAGTRLSVL.